The 4 T cell receptor beta chains given below trace back to one sample, sequenced in a study of cytomegalovirus exposure and HLA in healthy donors. PCR involved 60 Vbeta and 13 Jbeta primers. Sequencing used immunoSEQ multiplex PCR; TCRdb keeps in-frame clones, though not all of them. The sample records about 130,000 clones, 78% being singletons. The sequencing input was PBMCs. Receptors were obtained from a middle-aged woman in good health and CMV-seronegative.

V gene TRBV4-1 combines with J gene TRBJ1-5, with 7 bases fitting TRBD1. CDR1 MGHRA and CDR2 YSYEKL come from the germline V gene. With V trimmed by 0 bases and J by 4 bases, 0 bases remained unmatched. The CDR3 spans 14 residues. The DNA for the CDR3 is TGCGCCAGCAGCCAAGAGACAGGGAATCAGCCCCAGCATTTT. Protein: CASSQETGNQPQHF.

The chain has TRBV6-1 and TRBJ1-1; D not resolved. The CDR3 has 13 amino acids. Germline lookup yields CDR1 MNHNS and CDR2 SASEGT. Deletions cut 5 bases from V and 13 bases from J, with 20 bases between. The CDR3 reads CASSTEEGRMGFF. CDR3 bases: TGTGCCAGCAGTACCGAGGAGGGCCGGATGGGTTTCTTT.

The chain links TRBV7-9 to TRBJ2-3; D is perhaps TRBD1 (5 bases). With 1 base removed from V and 3 bases from J, the gap between germline ends came to 8 bases. Germline assignment: CDR1 SEHNR and CDR2 FQNEAQ (reference sequence). There are 14 residues in the CDR3. CDR3 region: CASSLGGATDTQYF. CDR3 DNA: TGTGCCAGCAGCTTAGGGGGCGCAACAGATACGCAGTATTTT.

About this clone: An end of the junction does not agree with germline; a read error may underlie this. This sequence joins TRBV4-2 and TRBJ2-1; possible D gene TRBD1, 6 bases. CDR1 LGHNA and CDR2 YNFKEQ come from the germline V gene. This CDR3 has 14 residues. In DNA form, the CDR3 reads TGTGCCAGCAACCAAGCAGGGGATTACAATGAGCAGTTCTTC. Encoded protein: CASNQAGDYNEQFF.